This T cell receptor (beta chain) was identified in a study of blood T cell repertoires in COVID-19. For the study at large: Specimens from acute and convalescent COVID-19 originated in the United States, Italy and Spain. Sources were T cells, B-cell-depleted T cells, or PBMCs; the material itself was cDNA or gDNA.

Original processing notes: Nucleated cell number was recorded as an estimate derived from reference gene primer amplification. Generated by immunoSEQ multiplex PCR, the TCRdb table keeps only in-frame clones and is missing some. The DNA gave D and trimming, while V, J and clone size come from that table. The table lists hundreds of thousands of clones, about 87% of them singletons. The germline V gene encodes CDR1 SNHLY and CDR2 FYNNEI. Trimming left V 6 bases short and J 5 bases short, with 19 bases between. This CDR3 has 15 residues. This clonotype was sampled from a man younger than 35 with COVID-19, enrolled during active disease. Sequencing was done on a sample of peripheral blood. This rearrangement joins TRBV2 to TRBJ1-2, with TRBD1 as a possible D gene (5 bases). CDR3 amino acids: CASSPMGGGWYGYTF. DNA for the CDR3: TGTGCCAGCAGCCCGATGGGGGGGGGTTGGTATGGCTACACCTTC.